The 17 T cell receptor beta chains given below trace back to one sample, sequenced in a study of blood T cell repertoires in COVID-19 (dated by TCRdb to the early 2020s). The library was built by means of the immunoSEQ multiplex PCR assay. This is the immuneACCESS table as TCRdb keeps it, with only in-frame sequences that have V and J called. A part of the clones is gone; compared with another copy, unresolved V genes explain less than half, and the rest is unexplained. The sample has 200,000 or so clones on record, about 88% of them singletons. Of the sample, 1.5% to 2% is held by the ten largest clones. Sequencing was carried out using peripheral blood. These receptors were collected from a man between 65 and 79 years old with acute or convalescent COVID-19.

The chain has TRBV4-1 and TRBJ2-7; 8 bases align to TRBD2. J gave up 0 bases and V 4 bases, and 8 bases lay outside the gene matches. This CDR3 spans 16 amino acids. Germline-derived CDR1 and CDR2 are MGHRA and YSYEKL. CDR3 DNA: TGCGCCAGCAGCCCCACGGCAAGCGGGAGCTCCTACGAGCAGTACTTC. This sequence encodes CASSPTASGSSYEQYF.

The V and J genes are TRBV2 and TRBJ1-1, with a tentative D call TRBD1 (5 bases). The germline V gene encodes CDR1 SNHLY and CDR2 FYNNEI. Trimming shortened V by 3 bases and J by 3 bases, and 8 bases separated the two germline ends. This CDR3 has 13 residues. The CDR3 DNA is TGTGCCAGCAGTGATTCAGGGTACACTGAAGCTTTCTTT. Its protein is CASSDSGYTEAFF. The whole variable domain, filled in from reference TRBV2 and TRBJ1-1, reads EPEVTQTPSHQVTQMGQEVILRCVPISNHLYFYWYRQILGQKVEFLVSFYNNEISEKSEIFDDQFSVERPDGSNFTLKIRSTKLEDSAMYFCASSDSGYTEAFFGQGTRLTVV.

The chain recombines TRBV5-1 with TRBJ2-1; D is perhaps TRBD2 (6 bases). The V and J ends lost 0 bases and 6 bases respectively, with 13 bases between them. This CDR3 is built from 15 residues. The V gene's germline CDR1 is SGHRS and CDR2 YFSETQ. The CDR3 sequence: CASSLGPGSLNEQFF. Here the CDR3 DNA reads TGCGCCAGCAGCTTGGGCCCCGGGAGTCTCAATGAGCAGTTCTTC.

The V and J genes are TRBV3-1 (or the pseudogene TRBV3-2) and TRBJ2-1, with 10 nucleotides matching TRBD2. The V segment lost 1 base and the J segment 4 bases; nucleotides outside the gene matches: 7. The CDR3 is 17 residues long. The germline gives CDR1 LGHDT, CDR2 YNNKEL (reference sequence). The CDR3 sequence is CASSQAPYSGRYNEQFF. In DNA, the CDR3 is TGTGCCAGCAGCCAAGCCCCCTATAGCGGGAGGTACAATGAGCAGTTCTTC.

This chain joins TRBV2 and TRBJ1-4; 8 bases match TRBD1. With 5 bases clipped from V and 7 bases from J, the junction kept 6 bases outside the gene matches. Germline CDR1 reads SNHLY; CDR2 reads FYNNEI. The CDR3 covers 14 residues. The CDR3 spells CASSTGGTVEKLFF. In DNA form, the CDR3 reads TGTGCCAGCAGTACAGGGGGGACGGTTGAAAAACTGTTTTTT. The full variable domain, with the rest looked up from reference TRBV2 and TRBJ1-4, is EPEVTQTPSHQVTQMGQEVILRCVPISNHLYFYWYRQILGQKVEFLVSFYNNEISEKSEIFDDQFSVERPDGSNFTLKIRSTKLEDSAMYFCASSTGGTVEKLFFGSGTQLSVL.

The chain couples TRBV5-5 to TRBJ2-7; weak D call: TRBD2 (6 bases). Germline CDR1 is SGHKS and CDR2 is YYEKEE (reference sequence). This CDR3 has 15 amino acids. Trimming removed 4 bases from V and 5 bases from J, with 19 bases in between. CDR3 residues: CASSPPTSKFHEQYF. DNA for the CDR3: TGTGCCAGCAGCCCCCCGACTAGTAAGTTCCACGAGCAGTACTTC.

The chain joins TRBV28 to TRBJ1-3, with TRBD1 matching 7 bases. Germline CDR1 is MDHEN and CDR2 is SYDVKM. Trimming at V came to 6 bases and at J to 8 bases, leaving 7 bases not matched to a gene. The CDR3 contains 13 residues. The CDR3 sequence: CASRRQGGDTIYF. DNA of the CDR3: TGTGCCAGCAGACGACAGGGAGGTGACACCATATATTTT.

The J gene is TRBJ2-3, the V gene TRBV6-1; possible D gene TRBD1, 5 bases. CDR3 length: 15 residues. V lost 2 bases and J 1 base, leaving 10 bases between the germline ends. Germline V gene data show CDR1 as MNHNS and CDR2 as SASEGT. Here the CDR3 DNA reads TGTGCCAGCAGTGAACCAGGGTTCGGCACAGATACGCAGTATTTT. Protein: CASSEPGFGTDTQYF.

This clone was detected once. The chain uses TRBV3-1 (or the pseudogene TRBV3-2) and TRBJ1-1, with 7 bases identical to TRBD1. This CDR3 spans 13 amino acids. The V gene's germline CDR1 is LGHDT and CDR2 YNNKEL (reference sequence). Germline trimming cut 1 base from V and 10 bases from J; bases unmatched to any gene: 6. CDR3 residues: CASSQVSAGGAFF. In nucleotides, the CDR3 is TGTGCCAGCAGCCAAGTGTCGGCAGGGGGAGCTTTCTTT.

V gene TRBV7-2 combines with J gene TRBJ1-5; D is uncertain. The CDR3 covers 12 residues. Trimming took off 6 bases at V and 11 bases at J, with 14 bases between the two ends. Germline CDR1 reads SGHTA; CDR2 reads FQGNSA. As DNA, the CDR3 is TGTGCCAGCAGTTCTACCCCCGGGGCCCAGCATTTT. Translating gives CASSSTPGAQHF.

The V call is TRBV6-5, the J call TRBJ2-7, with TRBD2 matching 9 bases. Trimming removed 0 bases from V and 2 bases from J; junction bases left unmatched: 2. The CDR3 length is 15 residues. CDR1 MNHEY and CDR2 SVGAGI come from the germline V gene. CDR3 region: CASSYSPSGTYEQYF. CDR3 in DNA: TGTGCCAGCAGTTACTCACCTAGCGGGACCTACGAGCAGTACTTC.

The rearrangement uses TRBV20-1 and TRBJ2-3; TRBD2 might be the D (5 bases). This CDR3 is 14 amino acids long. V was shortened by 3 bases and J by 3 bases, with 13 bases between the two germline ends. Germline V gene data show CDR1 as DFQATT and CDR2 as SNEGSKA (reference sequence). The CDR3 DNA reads TGCAGTGCTAGTAAGAGGGAGAGTACAGATACGCAGTATTTT. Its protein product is CSASKRESTDTQYF.

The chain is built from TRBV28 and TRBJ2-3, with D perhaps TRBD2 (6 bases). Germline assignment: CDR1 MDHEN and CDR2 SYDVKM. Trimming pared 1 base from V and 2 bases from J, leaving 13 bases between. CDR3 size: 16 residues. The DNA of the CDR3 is TGTGCCAGCAGTTTATTAGGCGGGGCTTACACAGATACGCAGTATTTT. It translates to CASSLLGGAYTDTQYF.

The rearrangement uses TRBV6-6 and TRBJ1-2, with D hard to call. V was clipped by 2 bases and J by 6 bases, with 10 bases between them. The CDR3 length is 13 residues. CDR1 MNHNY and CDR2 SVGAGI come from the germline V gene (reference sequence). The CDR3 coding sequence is TGTGCCAGCAGTTACGAAAACAGAGATGGCTACACCTTC. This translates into CASSYENRDGYTF.

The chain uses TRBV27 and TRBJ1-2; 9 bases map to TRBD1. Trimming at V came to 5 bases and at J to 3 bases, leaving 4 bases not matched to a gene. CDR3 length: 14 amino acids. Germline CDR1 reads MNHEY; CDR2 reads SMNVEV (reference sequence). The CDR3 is CASSPGQGYYGYTF. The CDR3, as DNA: TGTGCCAGCAGTCCGGGACAGGGATACTATGGCTACACCTTC.

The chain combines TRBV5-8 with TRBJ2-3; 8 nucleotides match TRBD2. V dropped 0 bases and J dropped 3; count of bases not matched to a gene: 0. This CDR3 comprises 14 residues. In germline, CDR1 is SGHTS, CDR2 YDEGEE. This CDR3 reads CASSLGLATDTQYF. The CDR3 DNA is TGTGCCAGCAGCTTGGGACTAGCGACAGATACGCAGTATTTT.

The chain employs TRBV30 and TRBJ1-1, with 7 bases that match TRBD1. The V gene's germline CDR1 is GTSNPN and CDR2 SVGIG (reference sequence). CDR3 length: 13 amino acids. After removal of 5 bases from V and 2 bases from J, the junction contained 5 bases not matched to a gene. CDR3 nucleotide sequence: TGTGCCTGGGGAAGGGACAGAAACACTGAAGCTTTCTTT. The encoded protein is CAWGRDRNTEAFF.